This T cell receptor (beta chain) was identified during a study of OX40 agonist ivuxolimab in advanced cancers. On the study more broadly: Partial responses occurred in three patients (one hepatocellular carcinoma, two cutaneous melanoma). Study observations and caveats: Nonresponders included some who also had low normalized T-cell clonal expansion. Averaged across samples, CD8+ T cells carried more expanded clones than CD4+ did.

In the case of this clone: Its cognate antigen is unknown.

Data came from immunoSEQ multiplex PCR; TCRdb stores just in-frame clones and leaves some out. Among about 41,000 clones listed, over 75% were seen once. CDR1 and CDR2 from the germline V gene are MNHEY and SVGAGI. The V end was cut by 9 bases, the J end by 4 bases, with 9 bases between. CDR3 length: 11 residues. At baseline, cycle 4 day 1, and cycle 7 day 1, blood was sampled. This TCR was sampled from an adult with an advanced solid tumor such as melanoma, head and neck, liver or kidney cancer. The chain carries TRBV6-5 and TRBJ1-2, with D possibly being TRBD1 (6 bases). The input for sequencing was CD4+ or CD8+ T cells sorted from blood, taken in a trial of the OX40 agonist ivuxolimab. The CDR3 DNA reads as TGTGCCAGTCGGACAGCCTATGGCTACACCTTC. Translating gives CASRTAYGYTF.